Listed below are T cell receptor beta chains from one sample, sequenced in a study of tumor and adjacent non-tumor tissue in lung cancer. TCRdb fed the multiplex PCR reads into MiXCR, producing one record per CDR3 protein. The sample contains 70,000 to 90,000 distinct CDR3 sequences, approximately 68% of which appear only once. Source material: distant non-tumor lung tissue. The source is a woman aged 45-65 years with non-small cell lung cancer. Both conserved end residues are part of each CDR3. A D gene is named only where the DNA matches it firmly. The listing skips clone size in some rows; elsewhere it reads once, few, many or a size class.

size,V,D,J,CDR3,DNA
-,TRBV11-2,-,TRBJ2-1,CASSPMIVVGDNEQFF,TGTGCCAGCAGCCCGATGATAGTAGTGGGGGACAATGAGCAGTTCTTC
-,TRBV28,TRBD1,TRBJ1-5,CASSPVRQGNQPQHF,TGTGCCAGCAGTCCGGTGAGACAGGGGAATCAGCCCCAGCATTTT
-,TRBV11-3,-,TRBJ2-1,CASSLVRGTSYNELFF,TGTGCCAGCAGCTTAGTGCGCGGGACCTCCTACAATGAGCTGTTCTTC
-,TRBV4-3,TRBD2,TRBJ2-1,CASSQHLPRTSGSNDGQFF,TGCGCCAGCAGCCAACATTTGCCCCGGACTAGCGGATCGAACGATGGGCAGTTCTTC
-,TRBV7-8,-,TRBJ2-5,CATSPGQLTQETQYF,TGTGCCACCAGCCCTGGGCAGCTGACCCAAGAGACCCAGTACTTC
-,TRBV7-8,-,TRBJ1-5,CVSSRRGFSQPQHF,TGCGTCAGCAGCAGGAGAGGCTTCAGTCAGCCCCAGCATTTT
-,TRBV28,TRBD2,TRBJ2-1,CASSLYGTSGEVYNEQFF,TGTGCCAGCAGTTTATATGGGACTAGCGGGGAGGTCTACAATGAGCAATTCTTC
-,TRBV11-2,TRBD1,TRBJ2-7,CDSSFGTVVTYEQHF,TGTGACAGCAGCTTCGGGACAGTGGTTACCTACGAGCAGCACTTC
few,TRBV24-1,TRBD1,TRBJ2-4,CATSDATGGGNIQYF,TGTGCCACCAGTGATGCTACAGGGGGCGGGAACATTCAGTACTTC
-,TRBV5-1,TRBD2,TRBJ2-7,CASSLGLAGRLYEQYF,TGCGCCAGCAGCCTGGGACTAGCGGGACGGTTGTACGAGCAGTACTTC
many,TRBV11-2,-,TRBJ2-5,CASSLKRWETQYF,TGTGCCAGCAGCTTAAAGCGCTGGGAGACCCAGTACTTC
-,TRBV20-1,-,TRBJ2-5,CSASRMPGVQGTQYF,TGCAGTGCTAGTAGGATGCCCGGTGTCCAAGGGACCCAGTACTTC
few,TRBV5-1,-,TRBJ2-7,CASSLSGSTYEQYF,TGCGCCAGCAGCTTGAGCGGGTCGACCTACGAGCAGTACTTC
once,TRBV20-1,-,TRBJ1-1,CSASRFPGQAIAFF,TGCAGTGCTAGTCGTTTCCCTGGCCAGGCGATCGCTTTCTTT
-,TRBV19,-,TRBJ2-5,CASSARPEGETQYF,TGTGCCAGTAGTGCGAGACCCGAAGGGGAGACCCAGTACTTC
-,TRBV11-2,-,TRBJ1-2,CASNLGRVDGYTF,TGTGCCAGCAACTTAGGCAGAGTTGATGGCTACACCTTC
many,TRBV12-3/TRBV12-4,TRBD1,TRBJ2-3,CASSPGQGRTDTQYF,TGTGCCAGCAGCCCGGGACAGGGACGTACAGATACGCAGTATTTT
many,TRBV6-5,TRBD2,TRBJ2-2,CASSSPTSGRRELFF,TGTGCCAGCAGTTCCCCGACTAGCGGGAGAAGGGAGCTGTTTTTT
-,TRBV20-1,-,TRBJ2-1,CSARVAETYNEQFF,TGCAGTGCTAGAGTGGCGGAAACGTACAATGAGCAGTTCTTC
-,TRBV11-3,-,TRBJ2-5,CASSLGRSKETQYF,TGTGCCAGCAGCTTAGGTCGAAGTAAAGAGACCCAGTACTTC
-,TRBV28,TRBD2,TRBJ2-7,CASSFPSGSYDQYF,TGTGCCAGCAGTTTTCCTAGCGGGAGCTACGATCAGTACTTC
few,TRBV10-3,TRBD1,TRBJ1-5,CAISRGPGTGDNQPQHF,TGTGCAATCAGTAGGGGTCCCGGGACAGGGGACAATCAGCCCCAGCATTTT
-,TRBV11-3,-,TRBJ2-5,CASSLTVTSQENQYF,TGTGCCAGCAGCTTAACCGTGACGAGTCAAGAGAACCAGTACTTC
-,TRBV11-2,TRBD1,TRBJ2-7,CASISGTGRTFEQYF,TGTGCTAGCATCTCGGGGACAGGCCGGACCTTCGAGCAGTACTTC
-,TRBV11-2,-,TRBJ1-3,CAISLTRTQTGNTIYF,TGTGCCATCAGCTTAACACGGACTCAGACTGGAAACACCATATATTTT
-,TRBV4-1,-,TRBJ2-4,CTSSQEVTSTGKNIQYF,TGCACCAGCAGCCAAGAGGTCACCTCTACAGGGAAAAACATTCAGTACTTC
-,TRBV4-1,TRBD1,TRBJ1-1,CASQDLYRGNTEAFF,TGCGCCAGCCAAGATCTCTACAGGGGGAACACTGAAGCTTTCTTT
-,TRBV11-2,TRBD1,TRBJ2-5,CASRLGYRGGESQYF,TGTGCCAGCAGATTGGGTTACAGGGGTGGGGAGAGCCAGTACTTC
-,TRBV11-2,-,TRBJ2-1,CASSFLARYNEKSF,TGTGCCAGCAGCTTCCTAGCCCGATACAATGAGAAGTCCTTC
-,TRBV18,-,TRBJ2-6,CASSPPTGSSGANVLTF,TGTGCCAGCTCACCACCCACGGGGAGCTCTGGGGCCAACGTCCTGACTTTC
-,TRBV20-1,-,TRBJ2-1,CSVPVADYLEQFF,TGCAGTGTCCCTGTGGCTGACTACCTTGAGCAGTTCTTC
-,TRBV12-3/TRBV12-4,TRBD1,TRBJ2-1,CAISSTLSDRTYNEQFF,TGTGCCATCAGTTCAACCCTATCGGACAGGACCTACAATGAGCAGTTCTTC
-,TRBV30,-,TRBJ2-1,CAWSRGVTNEQFF,TGTGCCTGGAGTAGGGGAGTAACAAATGAGCAGTTCTTC
-,TRBV20-1,-,TRBJ2-7,CGAPYLVVTYEQYF,TGCGGTGCCCCATACCTAGTGGTTACCTACGAGCAGTACTTC
-,TRBV11-2,-,TRBJ1-5,CARSYTDRGPQHF,TGTGCCAGGAGTTATACCGACCGGGGGCCCCAGCATTTT
-,TRBV12-3/TRBV12-4,-,TRBJ1-6,CASSQSGISCLHF,TGTGCCAGCAGTCAATCAGGGATCTCCTGTCTACACTTT
-,TRBV10-3,-,TRBJ1-1,CAIRETQGTEAFF,TGTGCCATCAGAGAGACACAGGGAACTGAAGCTTTCTTT
few,TRBV11-2,TRBD1,TRBJ2-1,CVSSFRGRGRSDEQFF,TGTGTCAGCAGCTTCAGGGGGCGTGGGCGTAGTGATGAGCAGTTCTTC
-,TRBV11-3,TRBD1,TRBJ2-1,CASRRQFRGHDNEQFF,TGTGCCAGCAGAAGACAATTTAGGGGGCATGACAATGAGCAGTTCTTC
-,TRBV5-1,-,TRBJ2-1,CASSFGGSNEQFF,TGCGCCAGCAGCTTCGGGGGAAGCAATGAGCAGTTCTTC
-,TRBV20-1,TRBD2,TRBJ2-2,CSARAPSGRAHRTGELVF,TGCAGTGCTAGAGCCCCTAGCGGGAGGGCCCACCGGACCGGGGAGCTGGTTTTT
-,TRBV6-6,TRBD1,TRBJ1-5,CASSYSSRQGYSEQPQHF,TGTGCCAGCAGTTACTCTTCCCGACAGGGGTATAGCGAACAGCCCCAGCATTTT
-,TRBV6-2/TRBV6-3,TRBD1,TRBJ1-2,CAYSRGQGQDGYTF,TGTGCCTACAGCCGCGGACAGGGTCAGGATGGCTACACCTTC
-,TRBV10-3,TRBD2,TRBJ2-5,CAISVSPPTSGRVKETQYF,TGTGCCATCAGTGTGTCCCCCCCCACTAGCGGGAGAGTTAAGGAGACCCAGTACTTC
-,TRBV21-1,-,TRBJ2-7,CASSKVAPASSYKQYF,TGTGCCAGCAGCAAAGTCGCCCCAGCGTCCTCCTACAAGCAGTACTTC
-,TRBV13,-,TRBJ1-6,CASRRVGSSLHF,TGTGCCAGCAGGAGGGTAGGCTCATCCCTCCACTTT
-,TRBV29-1,-,TRBJ2-1,CSVGGVDKHFF,TGCAGCGTTGGAGGGGTAGATAAGCATTTCTTC
few,TRBV28,TRBD2,TRBJ2-7,CASSLRRLARTGEQYF,TGTGCCAGCAGTTTAAGAAGACTAGCGAGGACCGGCGAGCAGTACTTC
-,TRBV30,TRBD2,TRBJ2-3,CAWRPRGVVVVDTQYF,TGTGCCTGGAGGCCCCGGGGGGTGGTGGTTGTAGATACGCAGTATTTT
-,TRBV5-1,TRBD1,TRBJ2-1,CASSLGQGRSYNEQFF,TGCGCCAGCAGCCTAGGACAGGGCCGCTCCTACAATGAGCAGTTCTTC
-,TRBV6-2/TRBV6-3,-,TRBJ2-7,CASSLFLAKSPYEQYF,TGTGCCAGCAGTCTCTTTCTAGCGAAAAGCCCCTACGAGCAATACTTC
-,TRBV29-1,-,TRBJ2-1,CSIGDGVGSYNEQFF,TGCAGCATCGGGGATGGGGTAGGCTCCTACAATGAGCAGTTCTTC
-,TRBV5-6,-,TRBJ2-7,CASSLVGPHDQYF,TGTGCCAGCAGCTTGGTGGGCCCACACGATCAATACTTC
-,TRBV4-1,-,TRBJ2-7,CANSQDRQSYEQYF,TGCGCCAACAGCCAAGATCGTCAGTCCTATGAGCAGTACTTC